Here is one T cell receptor (beta chain) with its context. This clonotype was observed at least ten times. Which antigen it targets is not known. Per-base quality was not reported, and no clone a single base away is much larger than it. This entry belongs to a study of early T cells in non-severe SARS-CoV-2 infection listed by TCRdb under 2021. With regard to the full study: Bulk RNA from unsorted whole blood was used for TCR sequencing, so alpha and beta chains could not be paired. Study-level results and caveats: VDJdb matching was skewed toward anti-spike CD8 responses and likely underestimated virus-specific expansions by missing private and CD4 specificities.

The study was a case-control design nested within a healthcare worker cohort in London, UK, with weekly nasopharyngeal swab PCR tests and blood sampling. Healthcare workers were recruited between 23 and 31 March 2020, during the week of the UK lockdown, and were followed weekly for up to roughly 15 weeks. The cysteine opens and the phenylalanine closes a CDR3 of 12 amino acids. CDR3 DNA only is kept here, 36 bases in frame from base 1. A distance of 14 bases separates the germline ends of V and J, which lose 8 bases and 6 bases respectively. Taken from the germline V gene, the CDR1 and CDR2 loops are SGHTA and FQGNSA. The library was built by means of 5' RACE. Sequencing took place on a NextSeq 500. To correct for sequencing error and PCR bias, the TCR library protocol tagged individual cDNA molecules with unique molecular identifiers. TCR alpha and beta chains were both sequenced, and the abundances of alpha and beta sequences in each sample were closely correlated with each other. Turning to the authors' computational methods: V gene, J gene and CDR3 annotation of TCR sequences was performed with Decombinator V4. Expanded TCRs were defined as changing significantly between any two time points under a Poisson model with p below 0.0001. TCR abundances were normalised to the total number of TCRs sequenced in each sample and reported as counts per million. TRAV1-2 paired with TRAJ12, TRAJ20 or TRAJ33 defined MAIT TCRs, while TRAV10 paired with TRAJ18 defined iNKT TCRs. VDJdb, accessed on 1 November 2021, was searched for TCRs annotated for CMV, EBV and SARS-CoV-2, and TCRs annotated for more than one antigen were excluded. TCRdb applied fastp at Q25 and MiXCR to the public reads, then kept only in-frame beta chains. Entries that share a CDR3 protein sequence are merged under the most common genes and DNA. These V and J calls originate from TCRdb's pipeline instead of the authors' own analysis. The sample contains tens of thousands of distinct CDR3 sequences, 4.7% of them found a single time. The ten largest clones represent 16% of the sample.

The sequenced sample was whole blood. The chain is assembled from TRBV7-2 and TRBJ2-7, with TRBD1 tentatively as D gene (5 bases match). This receptor was obtained from an adult who was a healthcare worker with PCR-confirmed SARS-CoV-2 infection or an uninfected control (not recorded which). The nucleotide sequence reads TGTGCCAGCGCAGGGCCCGGTGGCGAGCAGTACTTC. Its coded protein is CASAGPGGEQYF.